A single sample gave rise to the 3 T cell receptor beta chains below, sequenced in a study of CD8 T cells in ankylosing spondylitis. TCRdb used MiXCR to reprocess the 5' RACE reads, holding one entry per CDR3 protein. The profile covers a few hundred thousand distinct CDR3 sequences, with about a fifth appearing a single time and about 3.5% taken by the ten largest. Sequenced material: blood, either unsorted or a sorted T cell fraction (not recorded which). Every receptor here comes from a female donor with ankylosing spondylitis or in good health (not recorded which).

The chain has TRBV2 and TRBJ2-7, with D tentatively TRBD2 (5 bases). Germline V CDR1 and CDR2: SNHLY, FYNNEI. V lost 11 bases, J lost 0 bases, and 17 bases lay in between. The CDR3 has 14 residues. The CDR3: CAGRASPVSYEQYF. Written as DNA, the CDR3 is TGTGCCGGGCGGGCTTCTCCCGTCTCCTACGAGCAGTACTTC.

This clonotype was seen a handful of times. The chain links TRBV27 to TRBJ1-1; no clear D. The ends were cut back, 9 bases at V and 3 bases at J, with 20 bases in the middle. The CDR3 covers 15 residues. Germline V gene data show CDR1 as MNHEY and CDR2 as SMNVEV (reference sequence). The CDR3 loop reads CASSPAAYSYTEAFF. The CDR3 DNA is TGTGCCAGTTCACCTGCGGCGTATTCCTACACTGAAGCTTTCTTT.

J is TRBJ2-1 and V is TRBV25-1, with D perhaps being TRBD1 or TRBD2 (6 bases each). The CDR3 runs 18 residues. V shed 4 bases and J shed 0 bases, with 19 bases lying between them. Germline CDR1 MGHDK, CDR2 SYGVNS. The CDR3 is CASSATQEEGGSYNEQFF. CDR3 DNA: TGTGCCAGCAGTGCCACCCAGGAGGAGGGGGGCTCCTACAATGAGCAGTTCTTC.